A selection of T cell receptor beta chains follows, all from one sample in a study of OX40 agonist ivuxolimab in advanced cancers. Produced via immunoSEQ multiplex PCR; TCRdb's table is partial and in-frame only. The sample has about 80,000 clones, about nine tenths seen once. The sequencing used CD4+ or CD8+ T cells sorted from blood, collected in a trial of the OX40 agonist ivuxolimab. The receptors derive from an adult with an advanced solid tumor such as melanoma, head and neck, liver or kidney cancer. CDR3s include the opening cysteine and the closing phenylalanine or tryptophan.

v_gene	j_gene	CDR3aa
TRBV7-9	TRBJ1-4	CASSTRQGAGNEKLFF
TRBV7-2	TRBJ2-7	CASSSGLVAHEQYF
TRBV21-1	TRBJ2-2	CASSKEVGGNTGELFF
TRBV13	TRBJ1-1	CASSLAGKSEAFF
TRBV4-3	TRBJ2-3	CASSQNSGSFTDTQYF
TRBV7-9	TRBJ1-1	CASSAMGQKHFMNTEAFF
TRBV4-3	TRBJ1-3	CASSQDRTAGNTIYF
TRBV29-1	TRBJ1-3	CSGTGQGSGNTIYF
TRBV7-8	TRBJ2-1	CASSLMRGLDSQFF
TRBV11-3	TRBJ2-1	CASSLGTGNEQFF
TRBV7-2	TRBJ2-7	CASSPEGVWYEQYF
TRBV5-1	TRBJ2-1	CASSLGSASGTEQFF
TRBV7-2	TRBJ2-3	CASSPFTDTQYF
TRBV12-5	TRBJ1-1	CASGPGRLNTEAFF
TRBV7-9	TRBJ2-7	CASSSLRTGLSYEQYF
TRBV6-5	TRBJ2-7	CASSYRLAGVNEQYF
TRBV4-2	TRBJ1-2	CASSLLDAGQTYGYTF
TRBV11-3	TRBJ2-5	CASSFGQGAWETQYF
TRBV28	TRBJ2-7	CASTRNSGSSYEQYF
TRBV5-1	TRBJ2-1	CASSFNYNEQFF
TRBV7-9	TRBJ1-1	CASSLIQGRAFF
TRBV6-5	TRBJ1-2	CASSPPGGYGYTF
TRBV6-1	TRBJ1-5	CASSEGGPYSNQPQHF
TRBV6-1	TRBJ2-1	CASSDRYLDEQFF
TRBV7-2	TRBJ2-5	CASSWGVAGGLQETQYF
TRBV2	TRBJ1-5	CASRADRGYQPQHF
TRBV10-3	TRBJ1-2	CAIRPGQGEYGYTF
TRBV5-1	TRBJ1-4	CASSLAGTGGEKLFF
TRBV4-3	TRBJ2-7	CASSPDRGYYEQYF
TRBV18	TRBJ2-5	CASSPFTGMETQYF
TRBV10-1	TRBJ2-2	CASSETSGSHTGELFF
TRBV7-2	TRBJ2-2	CASSLALADTGELFF
TRBV10-3	TRBJ2-3	CAISPPLAGVMHTQYF
TRBV25-1	TRBJ2-3	CASSESRGATDTQYF
TRBV5-5	TRBJ1-5	CASSLTGVGSQPQHF
TRBV5-1	TRBJ2-2	CASSPGATNTGELFF
TRBV6-5	TRBJ2-5	CASRSRVQETQYF
TRBV7-9	TRBJ1-1	CASSPPGVRNTEAFF
TRBV27	TRBJ1-1	CASSLIVPANTEAFF
TRBV5-6	TRBJ2-4	CASSPGVENIQYF
TRBV18	TRBJ2-5	CASSPFELAGGIETQYF
TRBV6-5	TRBJ1-1	CASSRGTGDTEAFF
TRBV6-5	TRBJ1-1	CASSYVTEAFF
TRBV6-5	TRBJ2-1	CASSFSRIYNEQFF
TRBV7-9	TRBJ2-7	CASSRLGQWYF
TRBV5-1	TRBJ1-1	CASSFGQGGTEAFF
TRBV5-1	TRBJ2-2	CASSLLGRELFF
TRBV19	TRBJ1-3	CASSIDGAGAGTETGNTIYF
TRBV6-5	TRBJ2-7	CASSRTATYEQYF
TRBV27	TRBJ2-1	CASSLSYVERSGNEQFF
TRBV20-1	TRBJ2-7	CSARRIFEQYF
TRBV6-4	TRBJ2-1	CASSELAGVDNEQFF
TRBV19	TRBJ2-1	CASTGGLAVNNEQFF
TRBV6-5	TRBJ2-2	CASSYAILADALFF
TRBV19	TRBJ1-4	CASKETGVEKLFF